The next 3 T cell receptor beta chains were all read from a single sample in a study of molecular identifiers for immune sequencing clone quantification (dated by TCRdb to 2017 to 2018). Libraries came from PCR. For sequencing, a NextSeq 500 was employed. The raw public reads went through TCRdb reprocessing: fastp at Q25, MiXCR clone calling, in-frame beta chains kept. Every distinct CDR3 protein forms one entry, paired with its most common genes and DNA. The sample table contains over 300,000 distinct CDR3 sequences; only one count was recorded for roughly a quarter of them. The ten top clones hold 0.65% to 0.95% of the sample. The sequencing sample was made of naive CD8+ T cells from blood, with Jurkat cell RNA spiked in. The cell subset or site label of this sample denotes: FACS-sorted CD8+CD4-CCR7+CD45RA+ naive T cells. The source is a human donor in good health. Some libraries in this study had Jurkat cell RNA spiked in.

In the case of this clonotype: Given a much more abundant clone one base away, this may be a read error. The chain links TRBV19 to TRBJ2-6; D is perhaps TRBD2 (6 bases). From germline, CDR1 is LNHDA and CDR2 SQIVND (reference sequence). CDR3 length: 14 amino acids. The DNA of the CDR3 is TGTGCCAGCGAGATGGGGACTGGGGCCACCGTCCTGACTTTC. It translates to CASEMGTGATVLTF.

Of note for this clonotype: Relative to the germline gene, one junction end is altered; a read error may explain this. The chain employs TRBV19 and TRBJ2-2; tentative D call: TRBD1 (5 bases). In germline, CDR1 is LNHDA, CDR2 SQIVND (reference sequence). The length of the CDR3 is 18 residues. The CDR3 DNA follows: TGTGCCAGAAGTATAGACCGGACATGGGTCGCGAACACCGGGGAGCTGTTTTTT. Translating gives CARSIDRTWVANTGELFF.

Of note for this clonotype: A clone one base away is much larger, so this may be a read error. This chain links TRBV5-5 with TRBJ2-7, with unresolved D. This CDR3 is built from 15 residues. The germline gives CDR1 SGHKS, CDR2 YYEKEE (reference sequence). The CDR3 region has the DNA TGTGCCAGCAGCTTGGACTTGGGGATCTCCTACGTGCAGTACTTC. This encodes CASSLDLGISYVQYF.